These 9 T cell receptor beta chains were all obtained from the same sample, sequenced in a study of T-cell memory formation after mild COVID-19 (dated by TCRdb to 2020 to 2022). The library was produced with 5' RACE. The reads were generated on an Illumina NovaSeq 6000. TCRdb passed the public sequencing reads through fastp at Q25 and MiXCR, retaining productive beta sequences. CDR3 protein sequences are deduplicated, and each keeps its most common genes and DNA. Recorded for this sample are under 300,000 distinct CDR3 sequences; 9.4% of them occurred a single time. The ten top clones hold 20% to 25% of the sample. The material sequenced was PBMCs or a T cell subset sorted from them (not recorded which). These receptors originate from a man aged 18 to 29 who had mild COVID-19 (a few samples of this study predate the infection). The sample titles of this study are shuffled in the database, so cell type and time point are left out; the donor was told from shared clones.

The chain has TRBV6-5 and TRBJ2-6; no definite D call. Germline V gene sequence: CDR1 MNHEY, CDR2 SVGAGI. The CDR3 sequence is 15 residues long. Trimming pared 2 bases from V and 0 bases from J, leaving 5 bases between. The CDR3 is CASSYRTSGANVLTF. DNA for the CDR3: TGTGCCAGCAGTTACCGAACCTCTGGGGCCAACGTCCTGACTTTC.

The chain combines TRBV11-3 with TRBJ2-1; 7 bases agree with TRBD2. Germline assignment: CDR1 SGHNT and CDR2 YENEEA. This CDR3 has 16 amino acids. J was trimmed by 0 bases and V by 4 bases; bases with no gene match: 6. CDR3 in DNA: TGTGCCAGCAGCTCCTCTAGCGGATTCTCCTACAATGAGCAGTTCTTC. Translated: CASSSSSGFSYNEQFF.

This clonotype has only a few counts. The DNA of the CDR3 is TGCGCCAGCAGCCAAGGACTTCTTAATGAGCAGTTCTTC. It encodes CASSQGLLNEQFF. V gene TRBV4-3 combines with J gene TRBJ2-1, with no clear D. The CDR3 is made up of 13 amino acids. Trimming left V 1 base short and J 7 bases short, with 8 bases between. Germline lookup yields CDR1 LGHNA and CDR2 YSLEER.

This clonotype came up a few times. The gene calls are TRBV28 and TRBJ2-5; 7 nucleotides line up with TRBD2. CDR1 is MDHEN, CDR2 SYDVKM, per germline. Trimming took 6 bases from V and 1 from J; bases not matched to a gene: 8. This CDR3 contains 15 residues. The CDR3 DNA follows: TGTGCCAGCAGCTTCGATCGCGGGGGCCAAGAGACCCAGTACTTC. It codes for CASSFDRGGQETQYF.

The chain joins TRBV7-9 to TRBJ2-2, with D maybe TRBD1 (6 bases). Germline CDR1 and CDR2: SEHNR and FQNEAQ (reference sequence). The ends were cut back, 5 bases at V and 4 bases at J, with 14 bases in the middle. The CDR3 contains 15 residues. Written as DNA, the CDR3 is TGTGCCAGCAGCCCGTGGACAGTAGCCACCGGGGAGCTGTTTTTT. Its translation: CASSPWTVATGELFF.

This clonotype was observed a handful of times. V and J are TRBV29-1 and TRBJ2-2, with a weak D call TRBD1 (6 bases). V was cut by 1 base and J by 0 bases, with 18 bases left in between. From germline, CDR1 is SQVTM and CDR2 ANQGSEA. This CDR3 contains 18 residues. The CDR3 here is CSVEVFGTPIANTGELFF. The CDR3 DNA follows: TGCAGCGTTGAAGTGTTTGGGACACCCATCGCGAACACCGGGGAGCTGTTTTTT.

This clonotype was seen at least ten times. The rearrangement uses TRBV7-6 and TRBJ2-7; 9 bases are shared with TRBD1. In germline, CDR1 is SGHVS, CDR2 FNYEAQ. CDR3 length equals 15 residues. V gave up 4 bases and J gave up 2 bases; unmatched junction bases: 6. The CDR3 DNA is TGTGCCAGCAGCTCCCCCGGGACAGGGACCTACGAGCAGTACTTC. Its protein product is CASSSPGTGTYEQYF.

At least ten counts were recorded for this clonotype. This chain joins TRBV6-5 and TRBJ2-5; 7 positions agree with TRBD1. Germline V gives CDR1 MNHEY, CDR2 SVGAGI. CDR3 length: 15 amino acids. Trimming cost V 0 bases and J 3 bases; bases outside gene matches: 4. CDR3 DNA: TGTGCCAGCAGTTACTCGACAGGGCGTAAAGAGACCCAGTACTTC. Translated: CASSYSTGRKETQYF.

This clonotype came up a few times. One end of the junction is discordant with germline, which a read error may explain. The CDR3 region has the DNA TGTGCCAGCAGCCCCGGGGGGGGGTTAGATGCGCAGTATTTT. Amino acids: CASSPGGGLDAQYF. The chain couples TRBV5-4 to TRBJ2-3; 8 nucleotides line up with TRBD2. Looked up from germline, CDR1 is SGHNT and CDR2 is YYREEE (reference sequence). CDR3 length equals 14 residues.